Presented here are 23 T cell receptor beta chains from one specimen sequenced in a study of blood T cells in healthy people across ages. A J-beta primer mix and a sample-barcoded 5' primer were used in a second PCR of about 7 to 12 cycles. TCRdb passed the 5' RACE reads through MiXCR, listing each CDR3 protein once. Here the sample spans around 1.7 million distinct CDR3 sequences, over 25% being singletons. Sequenced: blood. All receptors come from a woman aged 25 to 39 in good health.

The chain employs TRBV5-1 and TRBJ2-2, with 9 bases identical to TRBD1. The length of the CDR3 is 15 residues. Germline-derived CDR1 and CDR2 are SGHRS and YFSETQ. The V gene end was trimmed by 6 bases and the J gene end by 4 bases; junction bases not matched to a gene: 7. The chain's CDR3 is CASNQGQGPTGELFF. CDR3 in DNA: TGCGCCAGCAATCAGGGACAGGGCCCCACCGGGGAGCTGTTTTTT.

The table lists this clonotype with a few counts. The rearrangement joins TRBV3-1 to TRBJ2-7; TRBD1 aligns across 9 bases. The germline V gene encodes CDR1 LGHDT and CDR2 YNNKEL (reference sequence). V lost 0 bases to trimming and J lost 2 bases; unmatched junction nucleotides: 2. There are 15 residues in the CDR3. CDR3 amino acids: CASSQDRDRAYEQYF. The CDR3 nucleotides read TGTGCCAGCAGCCAAGATAGGGACAGGGCCTACGAGCAGTACTTC.

Concerning this clonotype itself: Relative to the germline gene, one junction end is altered; a read error may explain this. The chain combines TRBV25-1 with TRBJ2-3; the D gene is possibly TRBD1 (5 bases). The CDR3 contains 13 residues. From germline, CDR1 is MGHDK and CDR2 SYGVNS. CDR3 in amino acids: CAGSGRPGYTQYF. The CDR3 DNA sequence: TGTGCCGGCAGTGGCCGGCCAGGGTACACGCAGTATTTT.

The V and J genes are TRBV7-3 and TRBJ1-1, with 11 bases fitting TRBD1. CDR3 length equals 15 residues. CDR1 is SGHTA, CDR2 FQGTGA, per germline. Germline trimming cut 5 bases from V and 6 bases from J; bases unmatched to any gene: 8. CDR3 nucleotides: TGTGCCAGCAGCCGGACAGGGGGCTCTCGGGCTGAAGCTTTCTTT. Residues: CASSRTGGSRAEAFF.

The chain has TRBV12-3 or TRBV12-4 and TRBJ2-1, with 9 bases fitting TRBD2. The CDR3 totals 16 residues. Trimming at V came to 5 bases and at J to 9 bases, leaving 14 bases not matched to a gene. The CDR3 DNA reads TGTGCCAGCAGTCCTAGCGGGAACCAGGCCTTCAGTGAGCAGTTCTTC. Protein: CASSPSGNQAFSEQFF.

The rearrangement links TRBV3-1 to TRBJ1-6, with D maybe TRBD1 (5 bases). From germline, CDR1 is LGHDT and CDR2 YNNKEL (reference sequence). Trimming removed 1 base from V and 7 bases from J, with 11 bases in between. CDR3 length: 15 amino acids. Here the CDR3 reads CASSQVGQGNSPLHF. In nucleotides, the CDR3 is TGTGCCAGCAGCCAAGTTGGCCAGGGAAATTCACCCCTCCACTTT.

This clonotype has more than one count but fewer than ten. The CDR3 here is CATSRDLEIWGYTF. The CDR3 DNA reads as TGTGCCACCAGCAGAGATCTGGAGATTTGGGGGTACACCTTC. The chain couples TRBV15 to TRBJ1-2; D might be TRBD1 (5 bases). CDR1 LNHNV and CDR2 YYDKDF come from the germline V gene (reference sequence). This CDR3 is built from 14 residues. Trimming removed 0 bases from V and 11 bases from J, with 16 bases in between. The entire variable domain, with the rest obtained from reference TRBV15 and TRBJ1-2, is as follows: DAMVIQNPRYQVTQFGKPVTLSCSQTLNHNVMYWYQQKSSQAPKLLFHYYDKDFNNEADTPDNFQSRRPNTSFCFLDIRSPGLGDTAMYLCATSRDLEIWGYTFGSGTRLTVV.

This sequence joins TRBV4-3 and TRBJ1-4; a possible D gene is TRBD1 (6 bases). V shed 2 bases and J shed 4 bases, with 14 bases lying between them. This CDR3 comprises 16 residues. Germline-derived CDR1 and CDR2 are LGHNA and YSLEER. The CDR3 DNA reads as TGCGCCAGCAGCCAAAATCCAGGGGTCATTAATGAAAAACTGTTTTTT. Protein product: CASSQNPGVINEKLFF.

This clonotype was found many times. V usage is TRBV7-2 and J usage is TRBJ2-7, with D possibly being TRBD2 (5 bases). Germline CDR1 and CDR2: SGHTA and FQGNSA. The CDR3 spans 14 residues. Trimming removed 4 bases from V and 2 bases from J, with 12 bases in between. The CDR3 region has the DNA TGTGCCAGCAGCTACCGGACTCGAGCCTACGAGCAGTACTTC. Translated: CASSYRTRAYEQYF. The complete variable domain, with remaining parts taken from reference TRBV7-2 and TRBJ2-7, reads GAGVSQSPSNKVTEKGKDVELRCDPISGHTALYWYRQSLGQGLEFLIYFQGNSAPDKSGLPSDRFSAERTGGSVSTLTIQRTQQEDSAVYLCASSYRTRAYEQYFGPGTRLTVT.

The chain employs TRBV5-1 and TRBJ1-5; no reliable D call. Per germline, CDR1 SGHRS and CDR2 YFSETQ. Trimming shortened V by 0 bases and J by 3 bases, and 10 bases separated the two germline ends. This CDR3 contains 15 residues. CDR3 bases: TGCGCCAGCAGCTTGGGTTCAGGAGTCAATCAGCCCCAGCATTTT. This sequence encodes CASSLGSGVNQPQHF.

This chain uses TRBV7-2 with TRBJ2-3; D is unclear. Germline V gene data show CDR1 as SGHTA and CDR2 as FQGNSA. The CDR3 loop spans 11 amino acids. Trimming stripped 8 bases from V and 4 bases from J, with 7 bases between. CDR3 coding DNA: TGTGCCAGCGGGAAGGCAGATACGCAGTATTTT. This encodes CASGKADTQYF.

This clonotype was picked up many times. The chain combines TRBV6-2 or TRBV6-3 with TRBJ2-1; D ambiguous. Germline CDR1 MNHEY, CDR2 SVGEGT. With 6 bases removed from V and 10 bases from J, the gap between germline ends came to 13 bases. The CDR3 sequence is 12 residues long. The CDR3 DNA reads as TGTGCCAGCAGCCAAGCTCCGGGCGAGCAGTTCTTC. It codes for CASSQAPGEQFF.

The chain links TRBV7-6 to TRBJ2-1; perhaps TRBD2 as D (6 bases). Germline V gives CDR1 SGHVS, CDR2 FNYEAQ. V lost 2 bases and J 3 bases, leaving 11 bases between the germline ends. This CDR3 spans 15 amino acids. CDR3 amino acids: CASSLSLANYNEQFF. CDR3 nucleotide sequence: TGTGCCAGCAGCTTAAGCCTAGCGAACTACAATGAGCAGTTCTTC.

This clonotype was counted only a few times. The chain carries TRBV20-1 and TRBJ2-1, with 7 nucleotides matching TRBD2. Germline V gene data show CDR1 as DFQATT and CDR2 as SNEGSKA (reference sequence). The V gene end was trimmed by 6 bases and the J gene end by 10 bases; junction bases not matched to a gene: 6. The CDR3 spans 11 residues. DNA for the CDR3: TGCAGTGCGTCAGTGCGGGAGGAGCAGTTCTTC. This encodes CSASVREEQFF.

Regarding this clonotype: This may arise from a read error, as a much more abundant clone is one base away. The chain employs TRBV7-3 and TRBJ2-7; tentatively, D is TRBD1 (6 bases). Deletions cut 4 bases from V and 4 bases from J, with 17 bases between. Germline lookup yields CDR1 SGHTA and CDR2 FQGTGA. This CDR3 is built from 15 residues. The CDR3 DNA reads as TGTGCCAGCAGCTCCTGTCCAGGGGACGAGTACGAGCAGTACTTC. Translated, it gives CASSSCPGDEYEQYF.

The table lists this clonotype with many counts. This sequence joins TRBV4-1 and TRBJ1-2, with D unclear. Germline V gene sequence: CDR1 MGHRA, CDR2 YSYEKL. The CDR3 contains 16 residues. Trimming shortened V by 4 bases and J by 0 bases, and 15 bases separated the two germline ends. For the CDR3, the DNA is TGCGCCAGCAGCCGAATTGGGAAGAACTCTAACTATGGCTACACCTTC. As protein: CASSRIGKNSNYGYTF.

The chain links TRBV21-1 to TRBJ2-3; the table calls TRBD1, which could not be checked here. TRBV21-1 is annotated as a pseudogene. This CDR3 is 14 amino acids long. The DNA of the CDR3 is TGTGCCAGCAAGCCAGGGGCAGGGGAAGATACGCAGTATTTT. It yields the protein CASKPGAGEDTQYF.

This clonotype was seen at least ten times. The chain couples TRBV7-2 to TRBJ2-4; 7 nucleotides agree with TRBD2. The germline CDR1 and CDR2 sequences are SGHTA and FQGNSA. V shed 2 bases, J shed 6 bases, and the junction held 7 bases outside the gene matches. The CDR3 runs 15 residues. The CDR3 loop is CASSLNTGGGNIQYF. As DNA, the CDR3 is TGTGCCAGCAGCTTAAATACGGGAGGTGGAAACATTCAGTACTTC.

This clonotype has at least ten counts. The V call is TRBV28, the J call TRBJ2-7; D remains unclear. CDR3 length: 11 residues. Per germline, CDR1 MDHEN and CDR2 SYDVKM. V was shortened by 7 bases and J by 3 bases, with 7 bases between the two germline ends. The CDR3 sequence is CASTKFYEQYF. In DNA, the CDR3 is TGTGCCAGCACCAAATTCTACGAGCAGTACTTC.

The V gene is TRBV20-1, the J gene TRBJ1-2; maybe TRBD1 (6 bases). The germline V gene encodes CDR1 DFQATT and CDR2 SNEGSKA (reference sequence). The V and J ends lost 4 bases and 7 bases respectively, with 10 bases between them. This CDR3 is 11 amino acids long. CDR3 region: CSATDSGGYTF. In DNA form, the CDR3 reads TGCAGTGCTACGGACAGTGGTGGCTACACCTTC.

This clonotype showed up just a few times. This chain uses TRBV12-3 or TRBV12-4 with TRBJ2-4, with no clear D. The DNA end lines up better with TRBJ2-5; the J call may be wrong. The length of the CDR3 is 15 residues. The CDR3 coding sequence is TGTGCCAGCAGCCTGGACGCAGATGGGCAAGAGACCCAGTACTTC. It encodes CASSLDADGQETQYF.

The gene calls are TRBV20-1 and TRBJ2-1; 11 bases map to TRBD2. The CDR3 has 15 residues. Looked up from germline, CDR1 is DFQATT and CDR2 is SNEGSKA (reference sequence). The V and J ends lost 2 bases and 10 bases, in that order; junction bases with no gene match: 10. The CDR3 is CSARTLAGGSPEQFF. CDR3 sequence (DNA): TGCAGTGCTAGAACCTTAGCGGGGGGGAGTCCAGAGCAGTTCTTC.

The chain combines TRBV12-3 or TRBV12-4 with TRBJ2-7, with TRBD2 matching over 8 bases. The J call could be wrong; TRBJ2-5 is a better fit for the DNA end. The CDR3 has 15 amino acids. The DNA of the CDR3 is TGTGCCAGCAGACGGCTCGGACTAGCCGGGGAGACCCAGTACTTC. Its protein product is CASRRLGLAGETQYF.